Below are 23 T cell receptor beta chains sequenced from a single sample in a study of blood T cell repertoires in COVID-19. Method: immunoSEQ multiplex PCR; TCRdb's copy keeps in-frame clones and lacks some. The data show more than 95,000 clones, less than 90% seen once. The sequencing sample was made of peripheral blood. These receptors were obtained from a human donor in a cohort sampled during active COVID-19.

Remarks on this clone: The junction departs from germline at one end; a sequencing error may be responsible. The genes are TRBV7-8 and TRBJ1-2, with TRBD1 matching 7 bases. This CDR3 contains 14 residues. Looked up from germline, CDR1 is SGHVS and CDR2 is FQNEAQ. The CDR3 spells CASSLGTANYGYTF. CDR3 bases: TGTGCCAGCAGTTTAGGGACAGCTAACTATGGCTACACCTTC.

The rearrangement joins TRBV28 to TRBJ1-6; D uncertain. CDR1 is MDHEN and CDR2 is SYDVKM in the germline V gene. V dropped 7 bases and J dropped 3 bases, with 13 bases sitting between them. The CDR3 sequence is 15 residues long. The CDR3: CASTRDTRYNSPLHF. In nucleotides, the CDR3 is TGTGCCAGCACCCGAGACACCCGCTATAATTCACCCCTCCACTTT.

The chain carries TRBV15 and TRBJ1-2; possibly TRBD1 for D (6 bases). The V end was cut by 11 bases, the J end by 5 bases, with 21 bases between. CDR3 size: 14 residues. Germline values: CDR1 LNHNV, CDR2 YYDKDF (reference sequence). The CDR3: CAPRSRTELYGYTF. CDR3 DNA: TGTGCCCCTCGGTCCCGGACAGAACTTTATGGCTACACCTTC.

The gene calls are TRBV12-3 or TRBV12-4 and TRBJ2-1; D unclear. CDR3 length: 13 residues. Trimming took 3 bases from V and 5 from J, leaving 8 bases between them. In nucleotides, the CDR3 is TGTGCCAGCAGTTTGATCAGGAACAATGAGCAGTTCTTC. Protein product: CASSLIRNNEQFF.

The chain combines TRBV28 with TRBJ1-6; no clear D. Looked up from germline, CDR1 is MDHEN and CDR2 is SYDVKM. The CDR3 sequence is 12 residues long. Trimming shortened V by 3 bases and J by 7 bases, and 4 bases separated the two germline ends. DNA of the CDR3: TGTGCCAGCAGTTTCAGGAATTCACCCCTCCACTTT. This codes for CASSFRNSPLHF.

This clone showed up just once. In DNA form, the CDR3 reads TGTGCCAGCAGTTTAGGACAATTGACACCCCTCCACTTT. Protein product: CASSLGQLTPLHF. The chain has TRBV12-3 or TRBV12-4 and TRBJ1-6; no definite D call. V was clipped by 1 base and J by 11 bases, with 9 bases between them. The CDR3 has 13 amino acids.

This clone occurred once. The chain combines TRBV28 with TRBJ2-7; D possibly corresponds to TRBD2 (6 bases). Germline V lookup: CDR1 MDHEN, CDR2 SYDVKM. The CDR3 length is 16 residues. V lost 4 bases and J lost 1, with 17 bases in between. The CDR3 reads CASSWPGGAKSYEQYF. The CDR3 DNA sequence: TGTGCCAGCAGTTGGCCAGGAGGGGCCAAATCCTACGAGCAGTACTTC. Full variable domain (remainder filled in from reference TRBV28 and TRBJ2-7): DVKVTQSSRYLVKRTGEKVFLECVQDMDHENMFWYRQDPGLGLRLIYFSYDVKMKEKGDIPEGYSVSREKKERFSLILESASTNQTSMYLCASSWPGGAKSYEQYFGPGTRLTVT.

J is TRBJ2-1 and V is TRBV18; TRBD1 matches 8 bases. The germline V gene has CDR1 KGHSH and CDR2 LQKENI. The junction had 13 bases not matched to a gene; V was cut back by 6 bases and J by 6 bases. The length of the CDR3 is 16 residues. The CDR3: CASSRYQGASRNEQFF. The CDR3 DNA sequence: TGTGCCAGCTCCCGCTACCAGGGGGCATCCCGCAATGAGCAGTTCTTC.

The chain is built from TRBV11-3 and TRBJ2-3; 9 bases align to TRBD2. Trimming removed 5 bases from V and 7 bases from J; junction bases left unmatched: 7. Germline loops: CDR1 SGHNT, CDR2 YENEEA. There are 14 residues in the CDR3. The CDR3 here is CASSQTSGSYTQYF. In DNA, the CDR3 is TGTGCCAGCAGCCAGACTAGCGGATCTTATACGCAGTATTTT.

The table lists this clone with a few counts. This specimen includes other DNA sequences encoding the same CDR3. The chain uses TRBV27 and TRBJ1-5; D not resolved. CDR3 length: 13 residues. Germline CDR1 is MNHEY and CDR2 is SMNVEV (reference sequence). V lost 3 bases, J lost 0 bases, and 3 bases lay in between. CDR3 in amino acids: CASSLSSNQPQHF. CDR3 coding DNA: TGTGCCAGCAGTTTGAGTAGCAATCAGCCCCAGCATTTT.

CDR3 nucleotide sequence: TGTGCCAGCAGCTTAGAATGGGACTCGCCGCCTTATAGCAATCAGCCCCAGCATTTT. Amino acid sequence: CASSLEWDSPPYSNQPQHF. The genes are TRBV7-6 and TRBJ1-5, with D possibly being TRBD1 (5 bases). Germline V gives CDR1 SGHVS, CDR2 FNYEAQ. The CDR3 contains 19 residues. The V end was cut by 1 base, the J end by 0 bases, with 19 bases between.

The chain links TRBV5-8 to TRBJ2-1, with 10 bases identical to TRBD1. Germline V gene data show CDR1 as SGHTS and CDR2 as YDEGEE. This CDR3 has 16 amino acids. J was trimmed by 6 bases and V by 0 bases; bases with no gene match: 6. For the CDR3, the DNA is TGTGCCAGCAGCTTGGCTACCGGGACAGGGGCCAATGAGCAGTTCTTC. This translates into CASSLATGTGANEQFF.

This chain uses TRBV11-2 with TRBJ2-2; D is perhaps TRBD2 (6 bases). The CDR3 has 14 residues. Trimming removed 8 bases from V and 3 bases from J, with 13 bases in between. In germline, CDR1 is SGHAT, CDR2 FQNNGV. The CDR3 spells CASRESSYTGELFF. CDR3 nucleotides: TGTGCCAGCCGGGAGAGTAGCTACACCGGGGAGCTGTTTTTT.

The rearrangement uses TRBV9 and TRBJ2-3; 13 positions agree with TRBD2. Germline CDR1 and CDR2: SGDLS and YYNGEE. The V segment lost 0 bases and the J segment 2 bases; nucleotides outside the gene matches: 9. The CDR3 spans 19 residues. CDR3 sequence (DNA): TGTGCCAGCAGCGTAGTTGGGACTAGCGGGACTGGACCCACAGATACGCAGTATTTT. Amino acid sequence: CASSVVGTSGTGPTDTQYF.

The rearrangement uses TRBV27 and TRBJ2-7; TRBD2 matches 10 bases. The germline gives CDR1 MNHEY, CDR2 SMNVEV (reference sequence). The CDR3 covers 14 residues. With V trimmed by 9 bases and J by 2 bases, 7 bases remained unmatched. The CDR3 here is CASKLAGLTYEQYF. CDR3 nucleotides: TGTGCCAGTAAACTAGCGGGATTAACCTACGAGCAGTACTTC.

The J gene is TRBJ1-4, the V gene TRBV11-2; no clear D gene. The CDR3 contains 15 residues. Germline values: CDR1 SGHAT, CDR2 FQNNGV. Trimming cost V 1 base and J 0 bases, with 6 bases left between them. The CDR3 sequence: CASSLGRATNEKLFF. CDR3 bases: TGTGCCAGCAGCTTAGGACGGGCAACTAATGAAAAACTGTTTTTT.

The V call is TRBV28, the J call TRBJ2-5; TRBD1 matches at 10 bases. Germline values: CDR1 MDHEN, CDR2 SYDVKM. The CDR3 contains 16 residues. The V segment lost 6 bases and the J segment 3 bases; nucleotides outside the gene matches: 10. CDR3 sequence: CASRPDRGRVEETQYF. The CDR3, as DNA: TGTGCCAGCAGGCCCGACAGGGGGCGCGTAGAAGAGACCCAGTACTTC.

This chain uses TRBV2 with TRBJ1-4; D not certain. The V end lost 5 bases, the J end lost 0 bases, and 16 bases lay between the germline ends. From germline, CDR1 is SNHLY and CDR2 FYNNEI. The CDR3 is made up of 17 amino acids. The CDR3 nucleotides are TGTGCCAGCAGTCCTAGTCCGGCGTATGCAACTAATGAAAAACTGTTTTTT. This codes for CASSPSPAYATNEKLFF.

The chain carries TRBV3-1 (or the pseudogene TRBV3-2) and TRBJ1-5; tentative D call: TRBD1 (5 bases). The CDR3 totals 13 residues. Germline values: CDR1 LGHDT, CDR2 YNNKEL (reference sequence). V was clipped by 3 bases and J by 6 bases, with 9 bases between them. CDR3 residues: CASSHREGQPQHF. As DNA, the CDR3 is TGTGCCAGCAGCCACAGGGAAGGTCAGCCCCAGCATTTT.

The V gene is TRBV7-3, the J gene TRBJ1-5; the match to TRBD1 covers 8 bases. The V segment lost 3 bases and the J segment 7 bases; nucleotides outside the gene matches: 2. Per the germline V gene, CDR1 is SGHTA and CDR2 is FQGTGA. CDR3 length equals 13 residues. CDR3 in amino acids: CASSLDREQPQHF. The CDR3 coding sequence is TGTGCCAGCAGCTTGGACAGGGAACAGCCCCAGCATTTT.

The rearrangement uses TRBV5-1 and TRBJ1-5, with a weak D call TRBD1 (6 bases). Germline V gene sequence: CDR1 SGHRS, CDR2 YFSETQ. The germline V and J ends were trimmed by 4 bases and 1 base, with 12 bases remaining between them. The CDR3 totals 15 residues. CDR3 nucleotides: TGCGCCAGCAGCCCGGACAGCCTAAGCAATCAGCCCCAGCATTTT. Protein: CASSPDSLSNQPQHF. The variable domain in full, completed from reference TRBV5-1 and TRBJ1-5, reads KAGVTQTPRYLIKTRGQQVTLSCSPISGHRSVSWYQQTPGQGLQFLFEYFSETQRNKGNFPGRFSGRQFSNSRSEMNVSTLELGDSALYLCASSPDSLSNQPQHFGDGTRLSIL.

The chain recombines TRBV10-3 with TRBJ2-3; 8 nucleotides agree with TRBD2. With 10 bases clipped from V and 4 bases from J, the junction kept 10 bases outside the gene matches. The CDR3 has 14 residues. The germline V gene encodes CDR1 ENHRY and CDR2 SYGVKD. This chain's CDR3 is CATRPGAGADTQYF. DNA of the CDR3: TGTGCCACCCGGCCGGGAGCGGGAGCAGATACGCAGTATTTT.

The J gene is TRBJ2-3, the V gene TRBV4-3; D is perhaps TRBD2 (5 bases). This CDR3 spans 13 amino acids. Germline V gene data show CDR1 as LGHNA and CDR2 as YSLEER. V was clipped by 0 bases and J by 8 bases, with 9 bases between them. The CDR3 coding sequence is TGCGCCAGCAGCCAAGACGGTGCGGGTACGCAGTATTTT. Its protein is CASSQDGAGTQYF.